The T cell receptor (beta chain) under discussion was sequenced for a study of control samples from healthy donors and cancer patients. Using immunoSEQ multiplex PCR, the repertoire was profiled, and TCRdb retains in-frame clones only, with some absent. The sample lists roughly 84,000 clones; around nine tenths were seen once. This CDR3 is 13 amino acids long. The germline V and J ends were trimmed by 5 bases and 7 bases, with 14 bases remaining between them. Germline V gene sequence: CDR1 MNHEY, CDR2 SMNVEV (reference sequence). The clonotype originates from a man aged 50 to 59 in good health. The chain combines TRBV27 with TRBJ1-1, with a weak D call TRBD1 (5 bases). Specimen: blood. The CDR3 sequence is CASSDLTAVEAFF. CDR3 DNA sequence: TGTGCCAGCAGTGACCTGACAGCGGTTGAAGCTTTCTTT.